The 27 T cell receptor beta chains in this list originate from one sample, sequenced in a study of post-analysis software for immune sequencing data. These receptors have no known antigen. Whole-study results and caveats: TRBV segments more frequent in patients than in controls numbered five and included TRBV5-6, TRBV5-1 and TRBV20-1.

Unique molecular identifiers featured in each of the TCR beta cDNA libraries. One entry per CDR3 protein results from TCRdb running MiXCR on the PCR reads. The sample yields fewer than 550,000 distinct CDR3 sequences, 30% to 40% seen once. Sequencing used blood. These receptors were taken from a girl between 2 and 17 years old with multiple sclerosis.

In its sample, this clonotype was seen a few times. The rearrangement uses TRBV18 and TRBJ1-2, with 9 bases aligning to TRBD1. J gave up 6 bases and V 4 bases, and 9 bases lay outside the gene matches. CDR1 and CDR2 from the germline V gene are KGHSH and LQKENI. The CDR3 runs 15 residues. CDR3 DNA sequence: TGTGCCAGCTCACGAAGCTTGGACAGGGGTAATGGCTACACCTTC. Protein sequence: CASSRSLDRGNGYTF.

This clonotype came up a few times. The genes are TRBV2 and TRBJ1-1; D gene unclear. V was shortened by 5 bases and J by 0 bases, with 10 bases between the two germline ends. Germline assignment: CDR1 SNHLY and CDR2 FYNNEI. The CDR3 loop spans 14 amino acids. This CDR3 reads CASSLGLLNTEAFF. DNA of the CDR3: TGTGCCAGCAGTCTAGGTTTACTGAACACTGAAGCTTTCTTT. Full variable domain (remainder filled in from reference TRBV2 and TRBJ1-1): EPEVTQTPSHQVTQMGQEVILRCVPISNHLYFYWYRQILGQKVEFLVSFYNNEISEKSEIFDDQFSVERPDGSNFTLKIRSTKLEDSAMYFCASSLGLLNTEAFFGQGTRLTVV.

The chain is built from TRBV6-5 and TRBJ1-1; the match to TRBD1 covers 7 bases. Germline V gene sequence: CDR1 MNHEY, CDR2 SVGAGI. The CDR3 runs to 18 residues. V was clipped by 0 bases and J by 1 base; unmatched bases: 11. The CDR3 loop reads CASSYSQIRTGWNTEAFF. DNA for the CDR3: TGTGCCAGCAGTTACTCGCAGATCCGGACAGGCTGGAACACTGAAGCTTTCTTT.

This clonotype was found a few times. The genes are TRBV4-1 and TRBJ2-2; 7 positions match TRBD1. Germline V gene data show CDR1 as MGHRA and CDR2 as YSYEKL. This CDR3 region has 15 residues. The V gene end was trimmed by 4 bases and the J gene end by 4 bases; junction bases not matched to a gene: 6. CDR3 in DNA: TGCGCCAGCAGCCTTGACAGGGTCCCCACCGGGGAGCTGTTTTTT. Its translation: CASSLDRVPTGELFF.

The CDR3 loop reads CSVAPSRTEAFF. CDR3 sequence (DNA): TGCAGCGTTGCCCCCAGCCGCACTGAAGCTTTCTTT. This chain links TRBV29-1 with TRBJ1-1; D is unclear. The V gene's germline CDR1 is SQVTM and CDR2 ANQGSEA. The germline V and J ends were trimmed by 4 bases and 4 bases, with 10 bases remaining between them. This CDR3 comprises 12 residues.

This clonotype turned up a few times. This chain links TRBV12-3 or TRBV12-4 with TRBJ2-3; 7 nucleotides agree with TRBD2. This CDR3 is 17 amino acids long. Losses at the gene ends were 7 bases for V and 3 bases for J; bases not matched to a gene: 16. The chain's CDR3 is CASTPFRGAGVTDTQYF. In DNA, the CDR3 is TGTGCCAGCACCCCCTTTCGCGGCGCGGGGGTTACAGATACGCAGTATTTT.

J is TRBJ1-1 and V is TRBV7-8; TRBD1 agrees at 7 bases. Germline V gene sequence: CDR1 SGHVS, CDR2 FQNEAQ. The CDR3 has 11 amino acids. V trimming: 5 bases; J trimming: 10 bases; junction bases outside the gene matches: 4. Here the CDR3 DNA reads TGTGCCAGCAGCCCAAGGGGGCCAGCTTTCTTT. Translated: CASSPRGPAFF. Full variable domain (missing parts from reference TRBV7-8 and TRBJ1-1): GAGVSQSPRYKVAKRGQDVALRCDPISGHVSLFWYQQALGQGPEFLTYFQNEAQLDKSGLPSDRFFAERPEGSVSTLKIQRTQQEDSAVYLCASSPRGPAFFGQGTRLTVV.

The chain has TRBV9 and TRBJ2-1; tentative D call: TRBD2 (5 bases). The CDR3 consists of 13 residues. V lost 0 bases, J lost 8 bases, and 9 bases lay in between. Germline values: CDR1 SGDLS, CDR2 YYNGEE. The CDR3 spells CASSVEGGDEQFF. The CDR3 coding sequence is TGTGCCAGCAGCGTAGAAGGAGGCGATGAGCAGTTCTTC.

The chain carries TRBV20-1 and TRBJ1-4; D uncertain. Trimming removed 4 bases from V and 8 bases from J, with 14 bases in between. Germline-derived CDR1 and CDR2 are DFQATT and SNEGSKA (reference sequence). This CDR3 spans 13 amino acids. The CDR3 sequence: CSAKGQVAEKLFF. For the CDR3, the DNA is TGCAGTGCTAAGGGCCAGGTCGCAGAAAAACTGTTTTTT.

This clonotype appeared a few times. The chain carries TRBV7-2 and TRBJ2-3; 8 bases fit TRBD2. Germline V gene data show CDR1 as SGHTA and CDR2 as FQGNSA. V lost 6 bases to trimming and J lost 6 bases; unmatched junction nucleotides: 11. The CDR3 sequence is 15 residues long. CDR3 amino acids: CASRPPGTRGDTQYF. CDR3 nucleotide sequence: TGTGCCAGCAGGCCCCCAGGGACTAGGGGGGATACGCAGTATTTT.

To note about this clonotype: This may be a read error, as it is one base from a much larger clone. The gene calls are TRBV20-1 and TRBJ2-7; TRBD1 agrees at 8 bases. In germline, CDR1 is DFQATT, CDR2 SNEGSKA (reference sequence). The CDR3 contains 13 residues. CDR3 sequence: CSVRADRAAEQYF. The CDR3 coding sequence is TGCAGTGTTAGAGCGGACAGGGCCGCCGAGCAGTACTTC.

This rearrangement joins TRBV6-6 to TRBJ2-5; TRBD1 is a possible D gene (7 bases). CDR1 is MNHNY and CDR2 is SVGAGI in the germline V gene (reference sequence). Trimming pared 8 bases from V and 11 bases from J, leaving 21 bases between. CDR3 length: 13 amino acids. Written as DNA, the CDR3 is TGTGCCAGCGGTGAGGGGGCAAGGGGGGAGCAGTACTTC. As protein: CASGEGARGEQYF.

This CDR3 is CSASWAGGPIRETQYF. The CDR3 coding sequence is TGCAGTGCTAGTTGGGCGGGGGGGCCTATCCGAGAGACCCAGTACTTC. This chain links TRBV20-1 with TRBJ2-5; 9 bases match TRBD2. Germline assignment: CDR1 DFQATT and CDR2 SNEGSKA (reference sequence). The CDR3 is 16 residues long. V shed 3 bases, J shed 4 bases, and the junction held 12 bases outside the gene matches.

The chain recombines TRBV28 with TRBJ1-6, with D unclear. V lost 6 bases and J 5 bases, leaving 20 bases between the germline ends. Germline lookup yields CDR1 MDHEN and CDR2 SYDVKM. This CDR3 has 17 amino acids. This CDR3 reads CASRGWVGLPDNSPLHF. CDR3 bases: TGTGCCAGCAGAGGGTGGGTGGGCCTACCTGATAATTCACCCCTCCACTTT.

This clonotype has a count of ten or more. This chain joins TRBV27 and TRBJ2-7; D call uncertain. This CDR3 is built from 14 residues. Germline-derived CDR1 and CDR2 are MNHEY and SMNVEV (reference sequence). Deletions cut 7 bases from V and 5 bases from J, with 18 bases between. The CDR3 here is CASTPYTAPNEQYF. The CDR3 coding sequence is TGTGCCAGCACCCCCTACACCGCACCAAACGAGCAGTACTTC.

There are a few counts of this clonotype. The rearrangement links TRBV20-1 to TRBJ1-2; D remains unclear. Per germline, CDR1 DFQATT and CDR2 SNEGSKA (reference sequence). The V end was cut by 5 bases, the J end by 5 bases, with 9 bases between. CDR3 length: 11 amino acids. This CDR3 is CSALDGYGYTF. The CDR3, as DNA: TGCAGTGCTTTGGACGGTTATGGCTACACCTTC.

The count of this clonotype is one. The chain's CDR3 is CASSLSPTGGNEQFF. Written as DNA, the CDR3 is TGTGCCAGCAGTTTATCACCGACAGGGGGGAATGAGCAGTTCTTC. V usage is TRBV27 and J usage is TRBJ2-1; 9 bases are shared with TRBD1. Germline V gives CDR1 MNHEY, CDR2 SMNVEV (reference sequence). V was pared by 0 bases and J by 7 bases, with 4 bases of the junction left unmatched. This CDR3 is built from 15 residues.

This chain connects TRBV7-6 to TRBJ1-5, with D perhaps matching TRBD1 (6 bases). V was pared by 1 base and J by 1 base, with 11 bases between. Germline V CDR1 and CDR2: SGHVS, FNYEAQ. CDR3 length equals 16 residues. For the CDR3, the DNA is TGTGCCAGCAGCTTAGAGGGGGGGCCGAGCAATCAGCCCCAGCATTTT. Protein: CASSLEGGPSNQPQHF.

This sequence joins TRBV18 and TRBJ2-7; 7 bases fit TRBD2. The trim removed 6 bases at V and 0 bases at J, leaving 8 bases unmatched. This CDR3 spans 15 amino acids. Per the germline V gene, CDR1 is KGHSH and CDR2 is LQKENI. The CDR3 loop reads CASSPSGGDSYEQYF. Written as DNA, the CDR3 is TGTGCCAGCTCTCCTTCGGGGGGTGACTCCTACGAGCAGTACTTC.

The J gene is TRBJ2-3, the V gene TRBV4-2, with a tentative D call TRBD1 (6 bases). Germline loops: CDR1 LGHNA, CDR2 YNFKEQ. V was shortened by 3 bases and J by 8 bases, with 18 bases between the two germline ends. CDR3 size: 15 residues. CDR3 bases: TGTGCCAGCAGCCAGATAATCCACAGGGACGTTACGCAGTATTTT. Translated: CASSQIIHRDVTQYF.

The rearrangement uses TRBV7-6 and TRBJ2-1; D is perhaps TRBD1 (5 bases). Germline assignment: CDR1 SGHVS and CDR2 FNYEAQ. The CDR3 consists of 13 residues. V lost 10 bases and J lost 6, with 16 bases in between. The DNA for the CDR3 is TGTGCCATCAGGGCGGCAACAGTCAATGAGCAGTTCTTC. The encoded protein is CAIRAATVNEQFF.

Only a few counts were recorded for this clonotype. The J gene is TRBJ2-7, the V gene TRBV18; weak D call: TRBD1 (5 bases). The germline gives CDR1 KGHSH, CDR2 LQKENI. Between the trimmed V and J ends, which lost 3 bases and 1 base, there was a span of 13 bases. The CDR3 runs 15 residues. The DNA of the CDR3 is TGTGCCAGCTCACCCTGGCCAGGGCCGTCCTACGAGCAGTACTTC. Translated, it gives CASSPWPGPSYEQYF. The complete variable domain, with remaining parts taken from reference TRBV18 and TRBJ2-7, reads NAGVMQNPRHLVRRRGQEARLRCSPMKGHSHVYWYRQLPEEGLKFMVYLQKENIIDESGMPKERFSAEFPKEGPSILRIQQVVRGDSAAYFCASSPWPGPSYEQYFGPGTRLTVT.

J is TRBJ1-1 and V is TRBV5-1; possibly TRBD1 for D (5 bases). The V gene's germline CDR1 is SGHRS and CDR2 YFSETQ. The CDR3 length is 15 residues. Trimming took 1 base from V and 0 from J, leaving 10 bases between them. CDR3 bases: TGCGCCAGCAGCTTGAGGGGCCTGGTGAACACTGAAGCTTTCTTT. It is translated as CASSLRGLVNTEAFF. The full variable domain, in which reference TRBV5-1 and TRBJ1-1 provide the parts outside the CDR3, is KAGVTQTPRYLIKTRGQQVTLSCSPISGHRSVSWYQQTPGQGLQFLFEYFSETQRNKGNFPGRFSGRQFSNSRSEMNVSTLELGDSALYLCASSLRGLVNTEAFFGQGTRLTVV.

This clonotype has a handful of counts. The rearrangement uses TRBV20-1 and TRBJ2-3; TRBD1 agrees at 8 bases. J lost 2 bases, V lost 5 bases, and 6 bases had no gene match. The V gene's germline CDR1 is DFQATT and CDR2 SNEGSKA (reference sequence). The CDR3 has 14 residues. CDR3 DNA: TGCAGTGCTCCGAGGGACAGGTCCACAGATACGCAGTATTTT. Residues: CSAPRDRSTDTQYF.

This clonotype was picked up a small number of times. This chain joins TRBV20-1 and TRBJ2-3; a weak D match, TRBD2 (6 bases). Germline values: CDR1 DFQATT, CDR2 SNEGSKA (reference sequence). This CDR3 contains 16 residues. V was cut by 6 bases and J by 4 bases, with 23 bases left in between. CDR3 residues: CSAEGDLRGTSDTQYF. CDR3 nucleotides: TGCAGTGCGGAGGGAGACTTGCGGGGAACTTCAGATACGCAGTATTTT.

This rearrangement joins TRBV4-2 to TRBJ1-2; the D gene is possibly TRBD1 (5 bases). The CDR3 sequence is 15 residues long. V gave up 0 bases and J gave up 3 bases, with 11 bases separating them. Germline V gives CDR1 LGHNA, CDR2 YNFKEQ. The CDR3 bases are TGTGCCAGCAGCCAAGAAAGCCGAGGGGACTATGGCTACACCTTC. Protein: CASSQESRGDYGYTF.

V gene TRBV12-3 or TRBV12-4 combines with J gene TRBJ2-1; 7 nucleotides match TRBD1. V shed 3 bases, J shed 8 bases, and the junction held 13 bases outside the gene matches. This CDR3 contains 16 residues. The CDR3 region is CASSFGSAGGRDEQFF. The CDR3 region has the DNA TGTGCCAGCAGTTTTGGCTCGGCAGGGGGAAGGGATGAGCAGTTCTTC.